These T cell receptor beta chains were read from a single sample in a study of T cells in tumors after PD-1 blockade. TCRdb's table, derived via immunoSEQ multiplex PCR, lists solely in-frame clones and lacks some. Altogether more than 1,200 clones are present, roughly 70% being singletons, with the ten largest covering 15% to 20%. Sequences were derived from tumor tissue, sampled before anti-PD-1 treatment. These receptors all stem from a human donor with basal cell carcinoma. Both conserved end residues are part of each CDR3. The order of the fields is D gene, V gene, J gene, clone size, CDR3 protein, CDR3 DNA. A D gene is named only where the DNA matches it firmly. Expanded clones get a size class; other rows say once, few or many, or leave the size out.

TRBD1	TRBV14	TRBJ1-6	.	CASSQRLGDRANSPLHF	TGTGCCAGCAGCCAAAGGCTTGGGGACAGGGCTAATTCACCCCTCCACTTT
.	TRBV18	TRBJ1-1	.	CASSTVPNTEAFF	TGTGCCAGCTCCACAGTGCCGAACACTGAAGCTTTCTTT
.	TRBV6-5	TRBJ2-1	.	CASILDRFAYNEQFF	TGTGCCAGCATACTCGACAGGTTCGCCTACAATGAGCAGTTCTTC
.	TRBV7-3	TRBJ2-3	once	CASSLGSTDTQYF	TGTGCCAGCAGCTTAGGAAGCACAGATACGCAGTATTTT
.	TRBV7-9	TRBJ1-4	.	CASSPALGNEKLFF	TGTGCCAGCAGCCCAGCCCTCGGCAATGAAAAACTGTTTTTT
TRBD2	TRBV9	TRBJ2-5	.	CASSVGSSGQETQYF	TGTGCCAGCAGCGTAGGCTCTAGCGGACAAGAGACCCAGTACTTC
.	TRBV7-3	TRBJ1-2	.	CASSADPASRGYTF	TGTGCCAGCAGCGCGGACCCCGCGTCACGTGGCTACACCTTC
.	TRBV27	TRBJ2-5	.	CASSSLGGGPKETQYF	TGTGCCAGCAGTTCCCTTGGGGGGGGGCCCAAAGAGACCCAGTACTTC
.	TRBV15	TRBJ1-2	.	CATSSGVNYGYTF	TGTGCCACCAGCAGCGGGGTTAACTATGGCTACACCTTC
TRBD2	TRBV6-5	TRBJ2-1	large	CASSSTSGGLVEQFF	TGTGCCAGCAGCTCCACTAGCGGGGGGCTCGTGGAGCAGTTCTTC
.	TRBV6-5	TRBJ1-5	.	CASSLRGQPQHF	TGTGCCAGCAGTCTGAGAGGTCAGCCCCAGCATTTT
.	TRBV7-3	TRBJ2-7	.	CASSFTPGGINEQYF	TGTGCCAGCAGTTTCACCCCCGGGGGCATTAACGAGCAGTACTTC
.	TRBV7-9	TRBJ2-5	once	CASSLRLEQETQYF	TGTGCCAGCAGCCTAAGACTAGAACAAGAGACCCAGTACTTC
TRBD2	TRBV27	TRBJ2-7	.	CASGPTSGSEQYF	TGTGCCAGCGGACCGACTAGCGGGAGCGAGCAGTACTTC
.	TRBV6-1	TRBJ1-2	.	CASSEVRGNYGYTF	TGTGCCAGCAGTGAAGTGAGGGGGAACTATGGCTACACCTTC
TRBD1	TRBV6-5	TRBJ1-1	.	CASRDITGGNTEAFF	TGTGCCAGCAGAGACATTACAGGGGGGAACACTGAAGCTTTCTTT
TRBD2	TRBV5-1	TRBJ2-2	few	CASTAIAGGTGELFF	TGCGCCAGCACCGCCATAGCGGGAGGTACCGGGGAGCTGTTTTTT
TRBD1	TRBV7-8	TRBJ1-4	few	CASSSYRGANEKLFF	TGTGCCAGCAGTTCGTACAGGGGGGCTAATGAAAAACTGTTTTTT
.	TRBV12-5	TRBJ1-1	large	CASGESSNTEAFF	TGTGCTAGTGGTGAAAGTTCTAACACTGAAGCTTTCTTT
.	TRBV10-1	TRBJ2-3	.	CASSEDGVGNTQYF	TGCGCCAGCAGTGAGGACGGGGTGGGCAATACGCAGTATTTT